This T cell receptor beta chain was observed in a study of technical replicates of blood from a few donors. Clones were read by immunoSEQ multiplex PCR, and TCRdb kept only the in-frame ones, dropping some. The table lists around 80,000 clones, 96% of them singletons. The ends were cut back, 3 bases at V and 4 bases at J, with 10 bases in the middle. The CDR3 covers 13 residues. The germline CDR1 and CDR2 sequences are SNHLY and FYNNEI. The chain links TRBV2 to TRBJ2-7, with D perhaps TRBD1 (6 bases). The sequence derives from a human donor in good health. The material sequenced was T cells isolated from PBMCs. Here the CDR3 reads CASSDAGAYEQYF. The CDR3 coding sequence is TGTGCCAGCAGTGACGCAGGGGCGTACGAGCAGTACTTC.